This T cell receptor (beta chain) is drawn from a study of shared T cell receptors in the human thymus. Produced via immunoSEQ multiplex PCR; TCRdb's table is partial and in-frame only. The sample holds about 660,000 clones, around 87% seen once. The CDR3 is 18 amino acids. Germline trimming cut 1 base from V and 0 bases from J; bases unmatched to any gene: 8. Germline-derived CDR1 and CDR2 are MDHEN and SYDVKM. These data were also filed under a second study, of human thymus T cells. Per that paper: Obtained as resections during corrective heart surgery, the thymus tissue was then studied. Thymic and blood repertoires showed apparently biased V and J gene usage. Thymic repertoires overlap heavily among unrelated individuals, related research has reported.

The chain joins TRBV28 to TRBJ2-1, with 8 bases identical to TRBD2. The source is a boy under two years old with a congenital heart defect. Sequenced material: thymocytes. The CDR3 is CASSLFGGGTSSYNEQFF. Written as DNA, the CDR3 is TGTGCCAGCAGTTTATTTGGCGGGGGGACCTCCTCCTACAATGAGCAGTTCTTC.